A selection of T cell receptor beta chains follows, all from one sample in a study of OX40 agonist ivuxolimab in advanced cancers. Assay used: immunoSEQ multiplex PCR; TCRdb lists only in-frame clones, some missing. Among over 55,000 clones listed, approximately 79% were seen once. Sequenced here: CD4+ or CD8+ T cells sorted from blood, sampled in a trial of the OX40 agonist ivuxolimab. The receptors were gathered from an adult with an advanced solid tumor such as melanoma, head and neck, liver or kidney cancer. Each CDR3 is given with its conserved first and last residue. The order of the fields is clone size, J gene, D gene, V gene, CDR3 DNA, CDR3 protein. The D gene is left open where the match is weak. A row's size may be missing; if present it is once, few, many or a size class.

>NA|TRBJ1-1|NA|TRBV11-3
TGTGCCAGCAGCTTTAGGGGAGAAGCTTTCTTT
CASSFRGEAFF
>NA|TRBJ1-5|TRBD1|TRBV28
TGTGCCAGCAGTTTAGGGGGGTGGGACAGGGGCGGATTAAGCAATCAGCCCCAGCATTTT
CASSLGGWDRGGLSNQPQHF
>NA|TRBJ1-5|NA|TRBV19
TGTGCCAGTAGTATAACAGGGCCCCTCAATCAGCCCCAGCATTTT
CASSITGPLNQPQHF
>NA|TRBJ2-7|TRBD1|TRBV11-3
TGTGCCAGCAGCTTAGATCCGGCTACAGGGGGTGACTACGAGCAGTACTTC
CASSLDPATGGDYEQYF
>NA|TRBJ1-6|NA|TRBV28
TGTGCCAGCAGTTTATATGCAGGGAGCTCCTATAATTCACCCCTCCACTTT
CASSLYAGSSYNSPLHF
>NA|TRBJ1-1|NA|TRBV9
TGTGCCAGCAGCACCCGGGACACCGGGAACACTGAAGCTTTCTTT
CASSTRDTGNTEAFF
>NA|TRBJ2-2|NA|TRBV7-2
TGTGCCAGCAGCCCGCGGCAGGGGGAGGGCGGGGAGCTGTTTTTT
CASSPRQGEGGELFF
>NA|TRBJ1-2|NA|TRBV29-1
TGCAGCGTGCTCTCCCTGGGGGCGGCCGCCTTC
CSVLSLGAAAF
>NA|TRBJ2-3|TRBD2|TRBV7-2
TGTGCCAGCACTTCTCCGGGGGCTAGCGGGAAAAGCACAGATACGCAGTATTTT
CASTSPGASGKSTDTQYF
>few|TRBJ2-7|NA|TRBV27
TGTGCCAGCAGTTTCGGTCCCGACCCCCTTAGGGCCGAGCAGTACTTC
CASSFGPDPLRAEQYF
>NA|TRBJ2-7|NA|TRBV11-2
TGTGCCAGCAGCTTAATGTACGAGCAGTACTTC
CASSLMYEQYF
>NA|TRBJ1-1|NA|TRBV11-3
TGTGCCAGCAGCGCCCGTCGGGCGGCTGTAGCTTTCTTT
CASSARRAAVAFF
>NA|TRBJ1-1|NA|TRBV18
TGTGCCAGCTCACCACCCGGCGGCTTGAACACTGAAGCTTTCTTT
CASSPPGGLNTEAFF
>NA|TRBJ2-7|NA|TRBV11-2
TGTGCCAGCAGCCCCCTCCGGGGTGTATACTACGAGCAGTACTTC
CASSPLRGVYYEQYF
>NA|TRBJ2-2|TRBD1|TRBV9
TGTGCCAGCACTTCTCCGGACAGGGTTGACACCGGGGAGCTGTTTTTT
CASTSPDRVDTGELFF
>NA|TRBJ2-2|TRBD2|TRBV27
TGTGCCAGCAGTTTATCAACTAGCGGGAGAACCGGGGAGCTGTTTTTT
CASSLSTSGRTGELFF
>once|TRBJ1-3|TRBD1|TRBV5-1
TGCGCCAGCAGCTTGACCAGGGGGGGCTCTGGAAACACCATATATTTT
CASSLTRGGSGNTIYF
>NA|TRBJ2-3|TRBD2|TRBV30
TGTGCCTGGAGTGCCTTGCGGGAGACAGATACGCAGTATTTT
CAWSALRETDTQYF
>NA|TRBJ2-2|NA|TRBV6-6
TGTGCCAGCAGTTCAGCGCGGGGTACCGGGGAGCTGTTTTTT
CASSSARGTGELFF
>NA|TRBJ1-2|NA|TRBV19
TGTGCCAGTAGGGAGAATGGCTACACCTTC
CASRENGYTF
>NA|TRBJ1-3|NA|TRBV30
TGTGCCTGGAGGCCAGCCGGGATCTCTGGAAACACCATATATTTT
CAWRPAGISGNTIYF
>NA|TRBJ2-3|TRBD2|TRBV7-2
TGTGCCAGCAGCTTATTAACACCTGGACTAGCGGGGACAGATACGCAGTATTTT
CASSLLTPGLAGTDTQYF
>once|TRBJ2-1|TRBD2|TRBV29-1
TGCAGCGTTGAGGCGGGGGGGCCGGATGAGCAGTTCTTC
CSVEAGGPDEQFF
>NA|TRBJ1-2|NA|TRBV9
TGTGCCAGCAGCGTAGTCCAGATACGACCTAACTATGGCTACACCTTC
CASSVVQIRPNYGYTF
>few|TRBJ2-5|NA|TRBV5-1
TGCGCCAGCAGCTTGGGGGTTTGGGGGTTAGAGCCACAAGAGACCCAGTACTTC
CASSLGVWGLEPQETQYF
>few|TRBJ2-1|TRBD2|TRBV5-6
TGTGCCAGCAGCTTGGGGCGGGGGGGCACTTTCTTC
CASSLGRGGTFF
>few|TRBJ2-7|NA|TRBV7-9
TGTGCCAGCAGCTTGAACTCAGGGTTCGGGCAGTACTTC
CASSLNSGFGQYF
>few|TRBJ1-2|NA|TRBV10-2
TGCGCCAGCAGTGAGGGGGCATTTGGCTACACCTTC
CASSEGAFGYTF
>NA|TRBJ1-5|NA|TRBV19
TGTGCCAGTAGTATGGGCGAACAGCCCCAGCATTTT
CASSMGEQPQHF
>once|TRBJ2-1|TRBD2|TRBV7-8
TGTGCCAGCAGCTTATTAGCGGGAGGGTTGCGGGGCTACAATGAGCAGTTCTTC
CASSLLAGGLRGYNEQFF
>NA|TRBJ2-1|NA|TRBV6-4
TGTGCCAGCAGTGACTCAGCCCCCTCCAATGAGCAGTTCTTC
CASSDSAPSNEQFF
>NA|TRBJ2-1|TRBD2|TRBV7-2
TGTGCCAGCAGCTGGACTAGCGGGAGCGCCAATGAGCAGTTCTTC
CASSWTSGSANEQFF
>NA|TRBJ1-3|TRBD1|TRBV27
TGTGCCAGCAGTTGGACAGGGGTGACTTCTGGAAACACCATATATTTT
CASSWTGVTSGNTIYF
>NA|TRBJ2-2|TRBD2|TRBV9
TGTGCCAGCAGCGCCTACCGCGGACTAGCGGGAGTGATGACCGGGGAGCTGTTTTTT
CASSAYRGLAGVMTGELFF
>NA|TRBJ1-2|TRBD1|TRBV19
TGTGCCAGTAGTCCCTTACTCGGGACAGGGGAGGCACACTATGGCTACACCTTC
CASSPLLGTGEAHYGYTF
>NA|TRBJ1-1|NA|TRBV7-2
TGTGCCAGCAGCTCAGACTGGACACTGAACACTGAAGCTTTCTTT
CASSSDWTLNTEAFF
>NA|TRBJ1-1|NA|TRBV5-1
TGCGCCAGCAGCTTTAGTTGGGGGCTCGGTGGAAGAGCTTTCTTT
CASSFSWGLGGRAFF
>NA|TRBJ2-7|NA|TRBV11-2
TGTGCCAGCAGCTTGGGCAGGGTTTACGAGCAGTACTTC
CASSLGRVYEQYF
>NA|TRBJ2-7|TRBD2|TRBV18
TGTGCCAGCTCACGCGAACCGGGACGGGGGGAATCCTACGAGCAGTACTTC
CASSREPGRGESYEQYF
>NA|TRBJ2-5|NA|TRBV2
TGTGCCAGCAGTGACGGGCAGGGTGGGTTAACCCAGTACTTC
CASSDGQGGLTQYF
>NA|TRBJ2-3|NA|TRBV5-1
TGCGCCAGCAGCTTTGGGACACCCGCAGATACGCAGTATTTT
CASSFGTPADTQYF
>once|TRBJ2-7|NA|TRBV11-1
TGTGCCAGCAGCAGCAGTCCCTACGAGCAGTACTTC
CASSSSPYEQYF
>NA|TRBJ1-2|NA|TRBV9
TGTGCCAGCAGCGTAGGTCTCCGGGGAGGCTACACCTTC
CASSVGLRGGYTF
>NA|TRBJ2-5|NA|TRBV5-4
TGTGCCAGCAGCTTGGTCGGGGGCCAAGAGACCCAGTACTTC
CASSLVGGQETQYF
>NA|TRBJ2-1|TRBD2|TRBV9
TGTGCCAGCAGCGTCGTAGCGGGCTCCTACAATGAGCAGTTCTTC
CASSVVAGSYNEQFF
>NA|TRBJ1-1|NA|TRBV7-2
TGTGCCAGCAGCTTAGCGATGAACACTGAAGCTTTCTTT
CASSLAMNTEAFF
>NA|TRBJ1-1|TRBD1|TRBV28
TGTGCCAGCAGTTTTGAGACAGGGGGCGGTAGCACTGAAGCTTTCTTT
CASSFETGGGSTEAFF
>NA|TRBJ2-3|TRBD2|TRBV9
TGTGCCAGCGGGGAGCTAGCGGGCACAGATACGCAGTATTTT
CASGELAGTDTQYF
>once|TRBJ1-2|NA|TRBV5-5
TGTGCCAGCTACGCGCGATCTGTTGCCCGGACAGATGGCTACACCTTC
CASYARSVARTDGYTF
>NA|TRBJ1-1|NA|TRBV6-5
TGTGCCAGCACCGAGACAGGATCCCAGAACACTGAAGCTTTCTTT
CASTETGSQNTEAFF
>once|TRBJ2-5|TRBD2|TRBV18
TGTGCCAGCTCACCCCCGGGGGGGTACCAAGAGACCCAGTACTTC
CASSPPGGYQETQYF
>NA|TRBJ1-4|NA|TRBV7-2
TGTGCCAGCAGCTTAGTTCTACGCGCTAATGAAAAACTGTTTTTT
CASSLVLRANEKLFF
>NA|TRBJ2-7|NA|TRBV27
TGTGCCAGCAGTTACGGCCAGGGGAGTTACGAGCAGTACTTC
CASSYGQGSYEQYF
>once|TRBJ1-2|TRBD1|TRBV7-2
TGTGCCAGCAGCTTTTCCCCCCACTCACAGGGGGCGTTTGGCTACACCTTC
CASSFSPHSQGAFGYTF
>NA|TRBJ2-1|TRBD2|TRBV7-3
TGTGCCAGCGGACTAGCGGGAGCCTTTGAGCAGTTCTTC
CASGLAGAFEQFF
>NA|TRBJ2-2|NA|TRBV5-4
TGTGCCAGCAGCAAGGCCAGGCCCGACGGGGAGCTGTTTTTT
CASSKARPDGELFF